Below, one T cell receptor (beta chain) is given with its context. Measured with immunoSEQ multiplex PCR; TCRdb has only the in-frame clones, and not every one. The sample includes about 330,000 clones, about 87% of them seen just once. This entry belongs to a study of blood T cell repertoires in COVID-19. The overall study: The cDNA or gDNA used as material had been derived from T cells, B-cell-depleted T cells, or PBMCs.

Across about two dozen US areas, participants ranged in age from 18 to 89 years. Germline V CDR1 and CDR2: SGHTA, FQGNSA. This CDR3 contains 17 residues. Trimming removed 5 bases from V and 5 bases from J; junction bases left unmatched: 15. The sequenced sample consisted of PBMCs or T cells enriched from blood (not recorded which). The rearrangement uses TRBV7-2 and TRBJ2-3, with 8 positions matching TRBD2. The sequence derives from a young man who had recovered from COVID-19. The CDR3 region is CASSHTPRTSSRDTQYF. The CDR3 coding sequence is TGTGCCAGCAGCCATACCCCTAGGACTAGCTCTCGAGATACGCAGTATTTT.